This T cell receptor beta chain was recorded in a study of blood T cells in healthy people across ages. Study summary: There was about one barcoded beta molecule captured by template switching per two T cells. The study, taken as a whole, reports: It was held that diversity estimates obtained from one million T cells represented underestimates.

Next came a second PCR, run for 7 to 11 cycles, which used a sample-barcoded 5' primer along with a J-beta primer mix. One entry per CDR3 protein results from TCRdb running MiXCR on the 5' RACE reads. The sample yields around 1.5 million distinct CDR3 sequences, 45% to 70% seen once. Germline CDR1 is DFQATT and CDR2 is SNEGSKA (reference sequence). The CDR3 sequence is 13 residues long. Trimming removed 4 bases at V and 0 bases at J, with 7 bases between. A remark on this clonotype: As yet, its antigen is unknown.

The gene calls are TRBV20-1 and TRBJ2-1; D remains unclear. The sequenced sample consisted of blood. The sequence was collected from a man younger than 35 in good health. The CDR3 here is CSAKPSSYNEQFF. The CDR3 DNA sequence: TGCAGTGCTAAACCGAGCTCCTACAATGAGCAGTTCTTC.